Below, 27 T cell receptor beta chains from the same sample are listed, as sequenced in a study of shared clonotypes between healthy human individuals. Clones were read by immunoSEQ multiplex PCR, and TCRdb kept only the in-frame ones, dropping some. The profile shows approximately 530,000 clones, about 96% of them singletons. The sequenced sample consisted of naive CD4+ T cells sorted from blood. The sample's subset: CD45RA+ positively selected. These receptors were collected from a woman aged 25 to 39 in good health.

The chain couples TRBV7-2 to TRBJ1-5, with TRBD1 identical over 8 bases. CDR1 SGHTA and CDR2 FQGNSA come from the germline V gene. J was trimmed by 0 bases and V by 5 bases; bases with no gene match: 9. The CDR3 is 17 residues long. The CDR3 nucleotides are TGTGCCAGCAGCCCCCCGGACAGGGACAATAGCAATCAGCCCCAGCATTTT. Its protein is CASSPPDRDNSNQPQHF. The variable domain in full, completed from reference TRBV7-2 and TRBJ1-5, reads GAGVSQSPSNKVTEKGKDVELRCDPISGHTALYWYRQSLGQGLEFLIYFQGNSAPDKSGLPSDRFSAERTGGSVSTLTIQRTQQEDSAVYLCASSPPDRDNSNQPQHFGDGTRLSIL.

V is TRBV9 and J is TRBJ2-7; no clear D gene. CDR1 is SGDLS, CDR2 YYNGEE, per germline. The ends were cut back, 0 bases at V and 2 bases at J, with 12 bases in the middle. The CDR3 runs 15 residues. The CDR3 DNA follows: TGTGCCAGCAGCGTAGATGGGCCATCGACCTACGAGCAGTACTTC. Translation: CASSVDGPSTYEQYF.

The chain has TRBV28 and TRBJ2-5, with TRBD1 identical over 8 bases. With the DNA end fitting TRBJ2-7 better, the J assignment may be wrong. CDR1 MDHEN and CDR2 SYDVKM come from the germline V gene. This CDR3 region has 14 residues. In DNA form, the CDR3 reads TGTGCCAGCAGCGGCCGGGACAGGCTCCACGAGCAGTACTTC. It is translated as CASSGRDRLHEQYF.

The chain recombines TRBV6-1 with TRBJ1-5, with D hard to call. V lost 7 bases, J lost 5 bases, and 9 bases lay in between. The CDR3 covers 12 residues. Germline V gene data show CDR1 as MNHNS and CDR2 as SASEGT. CDR3 loop: CASKGRDQPQHF. The CDR3 DNA is TGTGCCAGCAAAGGGAGGGATCAGCCCCAGCATTTT.

This clone was seen more than once but under ten times. J is TRBJ2-5 and V is TRBV18; the D gene is possibly TRBD2 (6 bases). From germline, CDR1 is KGHSH and CDR2 LQKENI. Trimming left V 3 bases short and J 10 bases short, with 9 bases between. This CDR3 has 11 residues. CDR3 bases: TGTGCCAGCTCACCCGGGGAGGACCAGTACTTC. Amino acid sequence: CASSPGEDQYF.

V gene TRBV20-1 combines with J gene TRBJ2-1; D ambiguous. The CDR3 contains 9 residues. The V gene lost 7 bases and the J gene lost 9 bases, with 7 bases spanning the gap. CDR1 DFQATT and CDR2 SNEGSKA come from the germline V gene (reference sequence). CDR3 nucleotide sequence: TGCAGTGTGTCCATTGAGCAGTTCTTC. Protein product: CSVSIEQFF.

This chain connects TRBV7-9 to TRBJ2-5; D might be TRBD1 (5 bases). Trimming took 2 bases from V and 2 from J, leaving 12 bases between them. This CDR3 has 15 amino acids. In germline, CDR1 is SEHNR, CDR2 FQNEAQ (reference sequence). For the CDR3, the DNA is TGTGCCAGCAGCTTAACTCAGGGCCAGCAAGAGACCCAGTACTTC. Its translation: CASSLTQGQQETQYF.

V is TRBV11-3 and J is TRBJ2-7; tentatively, D is TRBD1 (5 bases). Per germline, CDR1 SGHNT and CDR2 YENEEA. V lost 1 base and J lost 3, with 7 bases in between. CDR3 length equals 13 residues. DNA of the CDR3: TGTGCCAGCAGCTTAGGGGGCCACTACGAGCAGTACTTC. Its translation is CASSLGGHYEQYF. The whole variable domain, filled in from reference TRBV11-3 and TRBJ2-7, reads EAGVVQSPRYKIIEKKQPVAFWCNPISGHNTLYWYLQNLGQGPELLIRYENEEAVDDSQLPKDRFSAERLKGVDSTLKIQPAELGDSAVYLCASSLGGHYEQYFGPGTRLTVT.

The chain links TRBV5-1 to TRBJ2-3; D call uncertain. V dropped 0 bases and J dropped 1 base, with 9 bases sitting between them. The CDR3 is 15 residues long. Germline V CDR1 and CDR2: SGHRS, YFSETQ. The CDR3 bases are TGCGCCAGCAGCTTGGCTCTGGTCCGCACAGATACGCAGTATTTT. Encoded protein: CASSLALVRTDTQYF.

V and J are TRBV28 and TRBJ1-1; D gene ambiguous. The CDR3 covers 14 residues. The V gene's germline CDR1 is MDHEN and CDR2 SYDVKM. Trimming took 1 base from V and 3 from J, leaving 9 bases between them. CDR3 region: CASSLFGIDTEAFF. The DNA of the CDR3 is TGTGCCAGCAGTTTATTTGGCATAGACACTGAAGCTTTCTTT.

The chain employs TRBV9 and TRBJ2-1; no firm D call. V lost 0 bases, J lost 1 base, and 11 bases lay in between. The germline CDR1 and CDR2 sequences are SGDLS and YYNGEE. This CDR3 is 16 amino acids long. The CDR3 DNA reads TGTGCCAGCAGCGTAGAGGTCCACGGGTCCTACAATGAGCAGTTCTTC. Translating gives CASSVEVHGSYNEQFF.

CDR3: CASSLRGETQYF. CDR3 sequence (DNA): TGTGCCAGCAGCTTGAGGGGAGAGACCCAGTACTTC. The V and J genes are TRBV5-6 and TRBJ2-5, with D perhaps TRBD1 (5 bases). The CDR3 sequence is 12 residues long. V lost 1 base and J 4 bases, leaving 5 bases between the germline ends. The germline gives CDR1 SGHDT, CDR2 YYEEEE.

The DNA of the CDR3 is TGCGCCAGCAGCCCGCCGGGACTAGCGGGAAGCGAGCAGTACTTC. Translation gives CASSPPGLAGSEQYF. The J gene is TRBJ2-5, the V gene TRBV5-1; TRBD2 agrees at 13 bases. TRBJ2-7 explains the end of the DNA better; the J call may be wrong. Germline V gene lookup returns CDR1 SGHRS and CDR2 YFSETQ. The CDR3 sequence is 15 residues long.

The chain has TRBV5-4 and TRBJ2-5, with D possibly TRBD2 on 7 matching bases. This CDR3 is 14 amino acids long. The V gene lost 4 bases and the J gene lost 4 bases, with 14 bases spanning the gap. Germline lookup yields CDR1 SGHNT and CDR2 YYREEE (reference sequence). The CDR3 region is CASSGEGGLETQYF. The CDR3 DNA follows: TGTGCCAGCAGCGGCGAGGGGGGGCTAGAGACCCAGTACTTC.

J is TRBJ1-1 and V is TRBV29-1; tentative D call: TRBD1 (5 bases). In germline, CDR1 is SQVTM, CDR2 ANQGSEA. This CDR3 region has 12 residues. Between the trimmed V and J ends, which lost 3 bases and 4 bases, there was a span of 9 bases. CDR3 sequence reads: CSVDRETTEAFF. DNA of the CDR3: TGCAGCGTTGACAGGGAGACCACTGAAGCTTTCTTT.

V usage is TRBV11-2 and J usage is TRBJ1-2; 8 nucleotides agree with TRBD1. This CDR3 is 13 amino acids long. From germline, CDR1 is SGHAT and CDR2 FQNNGV. V gave up 5 bases and J gave up 7 bases; unmatched junction bases: 6. As DNA, the CDR3 is TGTGCCAGCAGCATTGGGACAGGCGGTGGCTACACCTTC. Amino acids: CASSIGTGGGYTF.

The V gene is TRBV19, the J gene TRBJ2-3, with D perhaps TRBD1 (6 bases). V gave up 6 bases and J gave up 4 bases, with 14 bases separating them. The germline V gene has CDR1 LNHDA and CDR2 SQIVND (reference sequence). CDR3 length: 14 amino acids. The DNA of the CDR3 is TGTGCCAGTAGCCCGCACGCAGGGGCAGATACGCAGTATTTT. Translating it yields CASSPHAGADTQYF.

This clone was counted once. The genes are TRBV5-4 and TRBJ2-5; 11 nucleotides line up with TRBD2. Germline V CDR1 and CDR2: SGHNT, YYREEE (reference sequence). Losses at the gene ends were 4 bases for V and 4 bases for J; bases not matched to a gene: 9. The CDR3 extends over 16 amino acids. CDR3 bases: TGTGCCAGCAGCAAACAACTAGCGGGAGCTGGAGAGACCCAGTACTTC. It encodes CASSKQLAGAGETQYF.

CDR3 nucleotides: TGTGCCATCAGTGCGTTTTCCGGGACTAGCGGGAGGACGGGAGATACGCAGTATTTT. Encoded protein: CAISAFSGTSGRTGDTQYF. The chain links TRBV10-3 to TRBJ2-3; TRBD2 matches 15 bases. Germline values: CDR1 ENHRY, CDR2 SYGVKD. The CDR3 runs to 19 residues. V gave up 4 bases and J gave up 5 bases; unmatched junction bases: 13.

This clone was seen just once. The CDR3 sequence: CASSEMVLAGEFYEQYF. The DNA for the CDR3 is TGTGCCAGCAGTGAAATGGTCCTAGCGGGCGAATTTTACGAGCAGTACTTC. This sequence joins TRBV6-1 and TRBJ2-7, with 8 positions matching TRBD2. The germline CDR1 and CDR2 sequences are MNHNS and SASEGT. V was clipped by 2 bases and J by 4 bases; unmatched bases: 13. The CDR3 spans 17 residues.

The V call is TRBV2, the J call TRBJ2-7; 9 nucleotides match TRBD1. Per germline, CDR1 SNHLY and CDR2 FYNNEI. V shed 5 bases, J shed 5 bases, and the junction held 7 bases outside the gene matches. The CDR3 has 14 residues. The CDR3 loop reads CASSTGQGINEQYF. CDR3 coding DNA: TGTGCCAGCAGTACGGGACAGGGCATAAACGAGCAGTACTTC.

The genes are TRBV5-4 and TRBJ2-5; D assignment may be TRBD1 or TRBD2 (5 bases each). Per germline, CDR1 SGHNT and CDR2 YYREEE (reference sequence). Trimming left V 4 bases short and J 2 bases short, with 18 bases between. CDR3 length: 16 amino acids. CDR3 DNA sequence: TGTGCCAGCAGCGGGACCGTGGGGCCTACTCAAGAGACCCAGTACTTC. As protein: CASSGTVGPTQETQYF.

This clone was counted a single time. This chain links TRBV30 with TRBJ2-4; 11 bases align to TRBD2. The CDR3 totals 19 residues. V was pared by 5 bases and J by 1 base, with 16 bases of the junction left unmatched. Per germline, CDR1 GTSNPN and CDR2 SVGIG (reference sequence). The CDR3 bases are TGTGCCTGGGGTCAATTACTAGCGGGAGTACGAGGGGCCAAAAACATTCAGTACTTC. Translated: CAWGQLLAGVRGAKNIQYF.

This chain joins TRBV5-6 and TRBJ2-7; 7 bases align to TRBD1. V was pared by 5 bases and J by 3 bases, with 11 bases of the junction left unmatched. The germline V gene has CDR1 SGHDT and CDR2 YYEEEE. The CDR3 contains 15 residues. DNA for the CDR3: TGTGCCAGCAGACGACAGGGTAACCCTTTCTACGAGCAGTACTTC. Translating it yields CASRRQGNPFYEQYF.

In its sample, this clone was seen a few times. The chain employs TRBV19 and TRBJ1-5; TRBD1 is a possible D gene (5 bases). The V and J ends lost 3 bases and 6 bases respectively, with 15 bases between them. CDR3 length: 15 amino acids. CDR1 LNHDA and CDR2 SQIVND come from the germline V gene (reference sequence). The CDR3 loop reads CASSIGRAGGQPQHF. The CDR3 DNA follows: TGTGCCAGTAGTATCGGCAGGGCTGGGGGTCAGCCCCAGCATTTT.

The chain uses TRBV11-3 and TRBJ2-1; D is undetermined. The V gene lost 1 base and the J gene lost 11 bases, with 15 bases spanning the gap. This CDR3 contains 14 residues. The V gene's germline CDR1 is SGHNT and CDR2 YENEEA. For the CDR3, the DNA is TGTGCCAGCAGCTTAGGACCGGCAAGTGGGAAGCAGTTCTTC. This sequence encodes CASSLGPASGKQFF.

The chain couples TRBV7-9 to TRBJ2-7; D gene ambiguous. The CDR3 length is 12 residues. CDR1 is SEHNR and CDR2 is FQNEAQ in the germline V gene (reference sequence). V dropped 5 bases and J dropped 2 bases, with 7 bases sitting between them. Here the CDR3 DNA reads TGTGCCAGCAGCCCCGGACCCTACGAGCAGTACTTC. Residues: CASSPGPYEQYF.